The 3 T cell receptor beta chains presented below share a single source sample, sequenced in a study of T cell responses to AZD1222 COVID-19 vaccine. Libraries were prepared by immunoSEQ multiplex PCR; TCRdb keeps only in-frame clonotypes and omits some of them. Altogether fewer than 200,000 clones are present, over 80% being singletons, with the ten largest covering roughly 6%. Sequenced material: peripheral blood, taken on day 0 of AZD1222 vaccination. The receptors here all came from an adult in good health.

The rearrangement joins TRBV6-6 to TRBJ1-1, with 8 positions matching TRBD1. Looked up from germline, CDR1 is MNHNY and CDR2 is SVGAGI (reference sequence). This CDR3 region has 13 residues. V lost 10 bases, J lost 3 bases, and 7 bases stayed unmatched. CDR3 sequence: CAIFDRGDTEAFF. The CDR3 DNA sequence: TGTGCCATCTTCGACAGGGGTGACACTGAAGCTTTCTTT.

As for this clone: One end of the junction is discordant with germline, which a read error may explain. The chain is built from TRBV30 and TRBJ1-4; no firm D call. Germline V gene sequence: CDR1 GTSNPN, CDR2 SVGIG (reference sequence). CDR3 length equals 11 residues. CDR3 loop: CAWSVLEGISF. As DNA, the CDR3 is TGTGCCTGGAGTGTACTGGAAGGAATCTCCTTT. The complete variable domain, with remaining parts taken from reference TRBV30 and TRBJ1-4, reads SQTIHQWPATLVQPVGSPLSLECTVEGTSNPNLYWYRQAAGRGLQLLFYSVGIGQISSEVPQNLSASRPQDRQFILSSKKLLLSDSGFYLCAWSVLEGISFGSGTQLSVL.

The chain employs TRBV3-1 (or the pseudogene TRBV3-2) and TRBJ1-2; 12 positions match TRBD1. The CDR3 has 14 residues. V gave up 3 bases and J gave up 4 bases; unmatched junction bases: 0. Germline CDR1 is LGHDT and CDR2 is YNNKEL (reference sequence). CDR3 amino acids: CASSQGQGAYGYTF. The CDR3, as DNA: TGTGCCAGCAGCCAGGGACAGGGGGCCTATGGCTACACCTTC.